This T cell receptor beta chain was recovered during a study of blood T cell repertoires in COVID-19. This CDR3 spans 15 amino acids. With 3 bases clipped from V and 5 bases from J, the junction kept 6 bases outside the gene matches. The germline gives CDR1 LNHDA, CDR2 SQIVND (reference sequence). The table came from immunoSEQ multiplex PCR; TCRdb's copy has only in-frame clones and leaves some out. The repertoire has 130,000 or so clones, around 84% of them found once; the top ten carry 8.2%. The source of this sequence is an older woman with acute or convalescent COVID-19. The chain is built from TRBV19 and TRBJ1-1, with 10 bases matching TRBD1. The sample was peripheral blood. The CDR3 is CASSIGDRGLTEAFF. Written as DNA, the CDR3 is TGTGCCAGTAGTATCGGCGACAGGGGGCTTACTGAAGCTTTCTTT.